The 21 T cell receptor beta chains reported below all come from one sample, sequenced in a study of shared clonotypes between healthy human individuals. Generated by immunoSEQ multiplex PCR, the TCRdb table keeps only in-frame clones and is missing some. The table records under 2.5 million clones, 85% to 95% of them present only once. Sequences were obtained from naive CD4+ T cells from PBMCs. Subset here: CD45RA+ positively selected. All receptors derive from a man aged 18 to 35 in good health. Some clones in this sample may be carry-over from other donors' samples.

Turning to this clone: The same CDR3 arises from other DNA sequences in this sample as well. V gene TRBV7-3 combines with J gene TRBJ1-1; TRBD1 might be the D (5 bases). The CDR3 sequence is 14 residues long. Trimming pared 5 bases from V and 4 bases from J, leaving 14 bases between. The germline CDR1 and CDR2 sequences are SGHTA and FQGTGA. The CDR3 region is CASSPTRGGTEAFF. CDR3 coding DNA: TGTGCCAGCAGCCCGACGAGGGGAGGCACTGAAGCTTTCTTT.

Note on this clone: The identical CDR3 is also encoded by other nucleotide sequences in the sample. This rearrangement joins TRBV18 to TRBJ2-1; D unresolved. The V end was cut by 6 bases, the J end by 0 bases, with 12 bases between. Germline-derived CDR1 and CDR2 are KGHSH and LQKENI. The CDR3 extends over 15 amino acids. CDR3 DNA: TGTGCCAGCTCGCCTCTCGGCAGCTCCTACAATGAGCAGTTCTTC. This translates into CASSPLGSSYNEQFF.

V is TRBV5-6 and J is TRBJ2-7; D perhaps matches TRBD2 (5 bases). This CDR3 is built from 15 residues. Germline lookup yields CDR1 SGHDT and CDR2 YYEEEE. Trimming cost V 4 bases and J 2 bases, with 16 bases left between them. CDR3 nucleotides: TGTGCCAGCAGCCTAATACGGACTGGAGCCTACGAGCAGTACTTC. Translated, it gives CASSLIRTGAYEQYF. Full variable domain (outside the CDR3, taken from reference TRBV5-6 and TRBJ2-7): DAGVTQSPTHLIKTRGQQVTLRCSPKSGHDTVSWYQQALGQGPQFIFQYYEEEERQRGNFPDRFSGHQFPNYSSELNVNALLLGDSALYLCASSLIRTGAYEQYFGPGTRLTVT.

The chain uses TRBV7-9 and TRBJ1-5; 8 bases are a match to TRBD1. Germline-derived CDR1 and CDR2 are SEHNR and FQNEAQ (reference sequence). V shed 5 bases, J shed 6 bases, and the junction held 12 bases outside the gene matches. CDR3 length: 16 residues. The CDR3 here is CASSTHLDRVSQPQHF. The CDR3 DNA reads as TGTGCCAGCAGCACCCACCTGGACAGGGTCAGTCAGCCCCAGCATTTT.

This rearrangement joins TRBV7-9 to TRBJ2-2, with TRBD2 matching 8 bases. CDR3 length equals 14 residues. The junction had 3 bases not matched to a gene; V was cut back by 7 bases and J by 2 bases. Germline V gene sequence: CDR1 SEHNR, CDR2 FQNEAQ (reference sequence). The CDR3 spells CASMREVNTGELFF. The DNA for the CDR3 is TGTGCCAGCATGCGGGAGGTAAACACCGGGGAGCTGTTTTTT.

V and J are TRBV27 and TRBJ2-7; D may be TRBD2 (6 bases). Germline CDR1 reads MNHEY; CDR2 reads SMNVEV (reference sequence). V lost 1 base, J lost 3 bases, and 16 bases lay in between. The CDR3 is 16 amino acids. The CDR3 protein is CASSLLSRGYGYEQYF. DNA for the CDR3: TGTGCCAGCAGTTTATTATCCCGGGGGTATGGCTACGAGCAGTACTTC.

The chain uses TRBV6-6 and TRBJ2-1, with 9 bases aligning to TRBD1. CDR3 length: 13 amino acids. Germline V gene lookup returns CDR1 MNHNY and CDR2 SVGAGI (reference sequence). V gave up 10 bases and J gave up 3 bases; unmatched junction bases: 4. CDR3 nucleotide sequence: TGTGCCACCGGGACAGGGCGCTACAATGAGCAGTTCTTC. Translation gives CATGTGRYNEQFF.

This sequence joins TRBV28 and TRBJ2-1; TRBD2 matches 8 bases. The CDR3 is 18 residues long. V was pared by 2 bases and J by 0 bases, with 9 bases of the junction left unmatched. The germline V gene has CDR1 MDHEN and CDR2 SYDVKM. The CDR3 DNA reads as TGTGCCAGCAGTTTACTACGGGGGGGGTCCGGCTCCTACAATGAGCAGTTCTTC. Protein product: CASSLLRGGSGSYNEQFF. Full variable domain (outside the CDR3, taken from reference TRBV28 and TRBJ2-1): DVKVTQSSRYLVKRTGEKVFLECVQDMDHENMFWYRQDPGLGLRLIYFSYDVKMKEKGDIPEGYSVSREKKERFSLILESASTNQTSMYLCASSLLRGGSGSYNEQFFGPGTRLTVL.

The rearrangement uses TRBV9 and TRBJ2-2; D ambiguous. Germline V CDR1 and CDR2: SGDLS, YYNGEE. This CDR3 spans 16 amino acids. With 4 bases removed from V and 2 bases from J, the gap between germline ends came to 15 bases. The CDR3 is CASSPGPDFNTGELFF. The CDR3 DNA reads as TGTGCCAGCAGCCCCGGACCCGACTTCAACACCGGGGAGCTGTTTTTT.

Here the CDR3 DNA reads TGCGCCAGCAGCTCCTCCCCAGGGAACACCATATATTTT. It codes for CASSSSPGNTIYF. The rearrangement joins TRBV5-1 to TRBJ1-3; tentative D call: TRBD1 (5 bases). The germline V and J ends were trimmed by 3 bases and 7 bases, with 11 bases remaining between them. The CDR3 sequence is 13 residues long. Germline V gene lookup returns CDR1 SGHRS and CDR2 YFSETQ.

The rearrangement uses TRBV21-1 and TRBJ2-2; the table's D call, TRBD2, has no DNA check behind it. TRBV21-1 is flagged as a pseudogene. This CDR3 has 14 residues. CDR3 bases: TGTGCCAGGGGACCGGGGGTCTACACCGGGGAGCTGTTTTTT. Translated, it gives CARGPGVYTGELFF.

The chain carries TRBV28 and TRBJ2-1; 13 positions match TRBD2. With V trimmed by 7 bases and J by 0 bases, 6 bases remained unmatched. The germline V gene encodes CDR1 MDHEN and CDR2 SYDVKM. The CDR3 is 17 amino acids. The CDR3: CASITWTSGGSYNEQFF. CDR3 DNA: TGTGCCAGCATAACCTGGACTAGCGGGGGCTCCTACAATGAGCAGTTCTTC.

The chain couples TRBV6-1 to TRBJ1-3; D call uncertain. Germline-derived CDR1 and CDR2 are MNHNS and SASEGT. The V end was cut by 4 bases, the J end by 3 bases, with 10 bases between. This CDR3 contains 14 residues. CDR3 protein: CASSGPEFGNTIYF. In DNA, the CDR3 is TGTGCCAGCAGTGGACCCGAGTTTGGAAACACCATATATTTT.

Worth noting for this clone: At one of its ends the junction is not consistent with the germline gene, which may arise from a read error. The chain joins TRBV7-8 to TRBJ1-3; unclear D gene. This CDR3 region has 14 residues. The V gene's germline CDR1 is SGHVS and CDR2 FQNEAQ. The CDR3 sequence is CASSLFGRGSTIYF. CDR3 coding DNA: TGTGCCAGCAGCTTATTTGGCCGGGGAAGCACCATATATTTT. Looking up the rest from reference TRBV7-8 and TRBJ1-3 gives the full variable domain: GAGVSQSPRYKVAKRGQDVALRCDPISGHVSLFWYQQALGQGPEFLTYFQNEAQLDKSGLPSDRFFAERPEGSVSTLKIQRTQQEDSAVYLCASSLFGRGSTIYFGEGSWLTVV.

In DNA form, the CDR3 reads TGCGCCAGCAGCTTGTCTAGCCAAAACTATGGCTACACCTTC. It encodes CASSLSSQNYGYTF. This sequence joins TRBV5-1 and TRBJ1-2; no firm D call. Between the trimmed V and J ends, which lost 1 base and 2 bases, there was a span of 9 bases. Germline values: CDR1 SGHRS, CDR2 YFSETQ. The CDR3 runs 14 residues.

This clone has only one observation. The V and J genes are TRBV5-1 and TRBJ2-5; 9 bases align to TRBD1. Germline CDR1 reads SGHRS; CDR2 reads YFSETQ. V lost 3 bases to trimming and J lost 1 base; unmatched junction nucleotides: 4. There are 15 residues in the CDR3. The CDR3 spells CASSSTGGPQETQYF. The CDR3 DNA reads TGCGCCAGCAGCTCCACAGGGGGCCCCCAAGAGACCCAGTACTTC.

On this clone: The sample contains more than one DNA sequence encoding this CDR3. The J gene is TRBJ1-1, the V gene TRBV11-2; D unresolved. Germline assignment: CDR1 SGHAT and CDR2 FQNNGV. The CDR3 runs 13 residues. With 0 bases removed from V and 9 bases from J, the gap between germline ends came to 11 bases. CDR3: CASSLEGRGKAFF. Here the CDR3 DNA reads TGTGCCAGCAGCTTAGAGGGCCGAGGGAAAGCTTTCTTT.

This rearrangement joins TRBV5-1 to TRBJ2-3, with 10 bases fitting TRBD2. V was pared by 1 base and J by 5 bases, with 7 bases of the junction left unmatched. There are 16 residues in the CDR3. Germline CDR1 and CDR2: SGHRS and YFSETQ. Here the CDR3 DNA reads TGCGCCAGCAGCTTGTCACTAGCGGGGCAACTAGATACGCAGTATTTT. It is translated as CASSLSLAGQLDTQYF. Complete variable domain (other parts from reference TRBV5-1 and TRBJ2-3): KAGVTQTPRYLIKTRGQQVTLSCSPISGHRSVSWYQQTPGQGLQFLFEYFSETQRNKGNFPGRFSGRQFSNSRSEMNVSTLELGDSALYLCASSLSLAGQLDTQYFGPGTRLTVL.

This clone came up once. This chain uses TRBV2 with TRBJ2-2, with D possibly TRBD2 on 6 matching bases. CDR3 size: 15 residues. V lost 4 bases and J lost 1, with 10 bases in between. CDR1 and CDR2 from the germline V gene are SNHLY and FYNNEI. The CDR3 DNA reads as TGTGCCAGCAGTGGGCTAGCGAGGAACACCGGGGAGCTGTTTTTT. This gives the protein CASSGLARNTGELFF.

The CDR3 loop reads CASSLGGSNTEAFF. DNA of the CDR3: TGTGCCAGCAGCTTAGGCGGGTCCAACACTGAAGCTTTCTTT. This rearrangement joins TRBV7-3 to TRBJ1-1, with D unclear. Trimming removed 2 bases from V and 2 bases from J, with 9 bases in between. This CDR3 is 14 amino acids long. Germline assignment: CDR1 SGHTA and CDR2 FQGTGA.

The V gene is TRBV6-1, the J gene TRBJ2-2; no clear D. This CDR3 is 13 amino acids long. Trimming left V 6 bases short and J 3 bases short, with 8 bases between. CDR1 and CDR2 (germline): MNHNS, SASEGT. CDR3 nucleotides: TGTGCCAGCAGGGGCTCACACACCGGGGAGCTGTTTTTT. Translation gives CASRGSHTGELFF.